This TCR beta chain was obtained from a study of CD4+ T cells in melanoma. Study outcomes and limitations: Reportedly, melanoma neoantigen-specific CD4+ T cells showed varied differentiation states. A reported correlation linked neoantigen-specific CD4+ T cells to CD8+, macrophage and B cell function.

Comments on this clone: Its target is unknown.

Method: immunoSEQ multiplex PCR; TCRdb's copy keeps in-frame clones and lacks some. The table lists about 10,000 clones, approximately 67% of them singletons, with roughly 11% in the top ten. V lost 3 bases and J lost 11, with 14 bases in between. The CDR3 runs 14 residues. From germline, CDR1 is SEHNR and CDR2 FQNEAQ (reference sequence). The clonotype was recovered from a human donor with melanoma. The sequenced sample consisted of cells from a culture (not recorded whether cultured in vitro). The rearrangement uses TRBV7-9 and TRBJ1-6; D is possibly TRBD1 (5 bases). The CDR3 DNA follows: TGTGCCAGCAGCTTCCCGGGGCGGGAACCACCCCTCCACTTT. Residues: CASSFPGREPPLHF.